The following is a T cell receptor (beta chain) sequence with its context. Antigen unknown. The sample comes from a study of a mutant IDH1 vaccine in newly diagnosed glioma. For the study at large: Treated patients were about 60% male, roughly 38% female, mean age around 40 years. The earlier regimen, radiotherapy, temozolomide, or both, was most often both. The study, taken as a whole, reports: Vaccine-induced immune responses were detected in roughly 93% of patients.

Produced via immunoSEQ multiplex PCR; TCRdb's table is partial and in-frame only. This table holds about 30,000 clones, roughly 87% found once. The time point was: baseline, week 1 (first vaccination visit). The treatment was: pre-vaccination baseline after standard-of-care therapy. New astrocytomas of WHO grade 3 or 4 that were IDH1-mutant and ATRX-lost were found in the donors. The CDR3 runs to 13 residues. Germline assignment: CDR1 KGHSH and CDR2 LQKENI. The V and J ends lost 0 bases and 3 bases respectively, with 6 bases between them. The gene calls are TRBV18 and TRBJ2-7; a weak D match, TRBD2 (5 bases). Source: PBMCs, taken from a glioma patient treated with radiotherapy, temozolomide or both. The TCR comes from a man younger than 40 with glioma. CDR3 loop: CASSPPGLYEQYF. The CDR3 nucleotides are TGTGCCAGCTCACCACCCGGACTCTACGAGCAGTACTTC.